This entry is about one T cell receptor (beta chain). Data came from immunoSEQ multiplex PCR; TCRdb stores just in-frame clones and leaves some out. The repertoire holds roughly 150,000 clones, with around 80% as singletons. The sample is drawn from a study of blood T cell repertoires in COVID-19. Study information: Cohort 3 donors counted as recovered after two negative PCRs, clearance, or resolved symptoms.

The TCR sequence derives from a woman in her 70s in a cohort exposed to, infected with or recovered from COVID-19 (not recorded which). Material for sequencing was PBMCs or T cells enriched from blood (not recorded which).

CDR3 bases: TGCGCCAGCAGCCTAAGAGGGCTAGCGGGTAGCACAGATACGCAGTATTTT. Translation: CASSLRGLAGSTDTQYF. The J gene is TRBJ2-3, the V gene TRBV4-3, with 8 bases aligning to TRBD2. V was pared by 4 bases and J by 0 bases, with 9 bases of the junction left unmatched. The V gene's germline CDR1 is LGHNA and CDR2 YSLEER. CDR3 size: 17 residues.